Listed here are 15 T cell receptor beta chains from one sample, sequenced in a study of CD8 T cells in ankylosing spondylitis. In TCRdb, the 5' RACE reads were re-called with MiXCR into one record per CDR3 protein. Of about 360,000 distinct CDR3 sequences detected, roughly 20% appear once; the ten largest clones hold over 10%. The sample taken for sequencing was blood, either unsorted or a sorted T cell fraction (not recorded which). These receptors were obtained from a male donor with ankylosing spondylitis or in good health (not recorded which).

The rearrangement uses TRBV6-2 or TRBV6-3 and TRBJ2-7; D assignment may be TRBD1 or TRBD2 (5 bases each). The CDR3 loop spans 16 amino acids. V was clipped by 0 bases and J by 7 bases, with 19 bases between them. Germline loops: CDR1 MNHEY, CDR2 SVGEGT. The CDR3 loop reads CASSYSKGENFGEQYF. DNA for the CDR3: TGTGCCAGCAGTTACTCGAAAGGGGAGAACTTTGGAGAGCAGTACTTC.

The rearrangement joins TRBV4-1 to TRBJ2-7; D gene ambiguous. There are 13 residues in the CDR3. Per the germline V gene, CDR1 is MGHRA and CDR2 is YSYEKL. V dropped 5 bases and J dropped 4 bases, with 12 bases sitting between them. The CDR3 DNA reads TGCGCCAGCAGCGACAAATTTAGGTACGAGCAGTACTTC. Amino acid sequence: CASSDKFRYEQYF.

This clonotype was seen a few times. The chain is built from TRBV6-5 and TRBJ2-6; D ambiguous. In germline, CDR1 is MNHEY, CDR2 SVGAGI. The CDR3 extends over 14 amino acids. V lost 4 bases and J lost 0, with 4 bases in between. CDR3 sequence: CASSFLSGANVLTF. The CDR3 coding sequence is TGTGCCAGCAGTTTCCTCTCTGGGGCCAACGTCCTGACTTTC.

The gene calls are TRBV9 and TRBJ2-5; either TRBD1 or TRBD2 may fit D (6 bases each). The CDR3 has 16 residues. Germline lookup yields CDR1 SGDLS and CDR2 YYNGEE. Trimming cost V 0 bases and J 7 bases, with 19 bases left between them. The CDR3 loop is CASSVATEGGRGTQYF. In nucleotides, the CDR3 is TGTGCCAGCAGCGTAGCTACCGAGGGGGGCCGGGGGACCCAGTACTTC.

This clonotype was seen a few times. V is TRBV27 and J is TRBJ2-7; weak D call: TRBD1 (8 bases). Trimming removed 6 bases from V and 3 bases from J, with 21 bases in between. The CDR3 loop spans 16 amino acids. The germline CDR1 and CDR2 sequences are MNHEY and SMNVEV (reference sequence). The CDR3 spells CASSPLGGTGFYEQYF. DNA for the CDR3: TGTGCCAGCAGCCCCCTCGGGGGGACAGGATTCTACGAGCAGTACTTC.

This clonotype was detected a few times. V gene TRBV12-3 or TRBV12-4 combines with J gene TRBJ2-5; tentatively, D is TRBD1 (6 bases). Trimming took off 6 bases at V and 5 bases at J, with 16 bases between the two ends. The CDR3 consists of 14 residues. CDR3 region: CASSSDSGIETQYF. CDR3 nucleotides: TGTGCCAGCAGCTCGGACAGTGGGATTGAGACCCAGTACTTC.

The V gene is TRBV6-5, the J gene TRBJ2-1; a possible D gene is TRBD2 (6 bases). The V gene lost 0 bases and the J gene lost 8 bases, with 23 bases spanning the gap. The CDR3 runs 18 residues. Germline V gene data show CDR1 as MNHEY and CDR2 as SVGAGI. The DNA for the CDR3 is TGTGCCAGCAGTTACTCGGTAACGCGGGGACGGGTTTGGGATGAGCAGTTCTTC. Translated: CASSYSVTRGRVWDEQFF.

This clonotype was counted at least ten times. The chain recombines TRBV20-1 with TRBJ2-1; 16 bases match TRBD2. CDR3 size: 15 residues. Germline CDR1 is DFQATT and CDR2 is SNEGSKA (reference sequence). The V and J ends lost 3 bases and 7 bases, in that order; junction bases with no gene match: 3. The CDR3 coding sequence is TGCAGTGCTAGGGGACTAGCGGGGGGGTCGAATGAGCAGTTCTTC. It codes for CSARGLAGGSNEQFF.

The chain links TRBV29-1 to TRBJ2-3, with D possibly matching TRBD2 (6 bases). Trimming pared 7 bases from V and 6 bases from J, leaving 17 bases between. The CDR3 sequence is 13 residues long. CDR1 and CDR2 (germline): SQVTM, ANQGSEA. The DNA of the CDR3 is TGCAGCGCCCCCCTCGCCCGGGAGGATACGCAGTATTTT. It codes for CSAPLAREDTQYF.

This rearrangement joins TRBV20-1 to TRBJ2-2; D not certain. Per the germline V gene, CDR1 is DFQATT and CDR2 is SNEGSKA (reference sequence). V was cut by 3 bases and J by 5 bases, with 16 bases left in between. This CDR3 has 15 residues. The CDR3 DNA follows: TGCAGTGCTAGCCCCGGCGGTGCTTTGACCGGGGAGCTGTTTTTT. Protein product: CSASPGGALTGELFF.

V usage is TRBV12-3 or TRBV12-4 and J usage is TRBJ2-2; tentatively, D is TRBD2 (7 bases). Trimming pared 10 bases from V and 0 bases from J, leaving 18 bases between. The CDR3 runs 16 residues. The CDR3 loop reads CAINGGQPTNTGELFF. In nucleotides, the CDR3 is TGTGCCATTAACGGGGGGCAGCCCACGAACACCGGGGAGCTGTTTTTT.

V usage is TRBV2 and J usage is TRBJ2-5; the match to TRBD2 covers 7 bases. V was clipped by 2 bases and J by 4 bases; unmatched bases: 7. The CDR3 sequence is 15 residues long. CDR1 and CDR2 from the germline V gene are SNHLY and FYNNEI. CDR3 residues: CASSEPQGGRETQYF. CDR3 nucleotide sequence: TGTGCCAGCAGTGAACCGCAGGGAGGGCGAGAGACCCAGTACTTC.

The table lists this clonotype with a few counts. This chain joins TRBV29-1 and TRBJ2-5; the match to TRBD2 covers 8 bases. J gave up 5 bases and V 0 bases, and 11 bases lay outside the gene matches. Germline V CDR1 and CDR2: SQVTM, ANQGSEA. The CDR3 has 16 residues. CDR3 sequence (DNA): TGCAGCGTTGAAGATCTTGACGGGGGGGCCGGGGAGACCCAGTACTTC. It encodes CSVEDLDGGAGETQYF.

The chain carries TRBV12-3 or TRBV12-4 and TRBJ2-5; D might be TRBD1 (5 bases). V lost 4 bases, J lost 3 bases, and 15 bases lay in between. The CDR3 length is 15 residues. The CDR3 loop reads CASSYLDGREETQYF. The CDR3 bases are TGTGCCAGCAGTTACCTTGATGGCAGGGAAGAGACCCAGTACTTC.

This clonotype was seen more than once but under ten times. The genes are TRBV7-6 and TRBJ2-1, with D uncertain. CDR1 is SGHVS, CDR2 FNYEAQ, per germline. The CDR3 covers 13 residues. V lost 3 bases and J 4 bases, leaving 7 bases between the germline ends. The CDR3 sequence: CASSFRTYNEQFF. CDR3 sequence (DNA): TGTGCCAGCAGCTTTCGAACATACAATGAGCAGTTCTTC.